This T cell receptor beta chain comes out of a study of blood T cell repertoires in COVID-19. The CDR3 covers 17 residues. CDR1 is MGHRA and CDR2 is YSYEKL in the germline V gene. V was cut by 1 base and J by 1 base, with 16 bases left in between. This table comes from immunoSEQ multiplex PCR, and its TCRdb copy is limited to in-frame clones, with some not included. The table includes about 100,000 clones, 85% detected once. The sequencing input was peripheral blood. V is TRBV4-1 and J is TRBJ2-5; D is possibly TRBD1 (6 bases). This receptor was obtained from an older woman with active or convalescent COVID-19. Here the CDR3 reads CASSQALRDIRQETQYF. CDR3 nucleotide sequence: TGCGCCAGCAGCCAAGCTCTCCGGGACATCCGCCAAGAGACCCAGTACTTC.